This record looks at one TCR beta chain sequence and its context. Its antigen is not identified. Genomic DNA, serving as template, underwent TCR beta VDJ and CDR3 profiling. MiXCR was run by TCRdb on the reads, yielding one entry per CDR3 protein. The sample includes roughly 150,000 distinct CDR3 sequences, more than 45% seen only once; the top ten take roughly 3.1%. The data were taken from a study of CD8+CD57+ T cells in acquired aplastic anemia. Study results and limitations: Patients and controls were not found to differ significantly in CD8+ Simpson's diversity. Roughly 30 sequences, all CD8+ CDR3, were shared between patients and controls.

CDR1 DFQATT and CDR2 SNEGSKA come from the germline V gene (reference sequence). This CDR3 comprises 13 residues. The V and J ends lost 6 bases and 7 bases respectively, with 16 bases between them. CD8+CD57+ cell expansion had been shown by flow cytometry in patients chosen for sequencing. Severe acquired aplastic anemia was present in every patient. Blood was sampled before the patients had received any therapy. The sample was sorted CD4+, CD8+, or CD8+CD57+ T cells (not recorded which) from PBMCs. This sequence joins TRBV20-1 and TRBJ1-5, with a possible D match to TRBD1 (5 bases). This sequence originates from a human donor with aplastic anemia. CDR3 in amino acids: CSANMQGNQPQHF. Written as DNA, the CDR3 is TGCAGTGCCAATATGCAGGGTAACCAGCCCCAGCATTTT.